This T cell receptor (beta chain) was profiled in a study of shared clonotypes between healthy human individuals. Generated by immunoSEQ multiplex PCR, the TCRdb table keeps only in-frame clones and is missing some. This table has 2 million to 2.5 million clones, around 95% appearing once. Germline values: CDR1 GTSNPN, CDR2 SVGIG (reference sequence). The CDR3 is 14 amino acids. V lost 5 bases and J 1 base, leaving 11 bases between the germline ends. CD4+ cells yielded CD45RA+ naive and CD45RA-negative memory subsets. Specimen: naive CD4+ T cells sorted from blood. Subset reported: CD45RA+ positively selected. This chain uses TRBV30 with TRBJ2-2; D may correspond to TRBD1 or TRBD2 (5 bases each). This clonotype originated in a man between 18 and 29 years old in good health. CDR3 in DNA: TGTGCCTGGGGCAGGGACGGGAACACCGGGGAGCTGTTTTTT. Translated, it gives CAWGRDGNTGELFF.